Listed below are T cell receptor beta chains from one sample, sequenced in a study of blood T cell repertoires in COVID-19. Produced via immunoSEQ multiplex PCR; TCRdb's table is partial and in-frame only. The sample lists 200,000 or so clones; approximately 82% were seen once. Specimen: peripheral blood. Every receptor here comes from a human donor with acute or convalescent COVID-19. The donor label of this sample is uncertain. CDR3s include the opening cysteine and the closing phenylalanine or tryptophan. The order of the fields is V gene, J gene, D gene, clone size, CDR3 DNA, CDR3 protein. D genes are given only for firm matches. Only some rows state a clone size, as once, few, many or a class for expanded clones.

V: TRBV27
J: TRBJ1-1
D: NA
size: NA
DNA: TGTGCCAGCAGTTTATCACAGGGTTTCGAGATGAGAGCTTTCTTT
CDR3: CASSLSQGFEMRAFF

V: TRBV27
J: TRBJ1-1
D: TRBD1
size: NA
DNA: TGTGCCAGCAGTATCGACAGGGTGAGCACTGAAGCTTTCTTT
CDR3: CASSIDRVSTEAFF

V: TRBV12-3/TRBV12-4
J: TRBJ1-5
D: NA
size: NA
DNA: TGTGCCAGCAGTTTAGCCCGGGATCAGCCCCAGCATTTT
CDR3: CASSLARDQPQHF

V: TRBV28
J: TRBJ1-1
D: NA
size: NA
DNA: TGTGCCAGCAGTTTGTCCAGGGTCGGAGCTTTCTTT
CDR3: CASSLSRVGAFF

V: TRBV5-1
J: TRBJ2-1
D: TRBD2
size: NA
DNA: TGCGCCAGCAGCGCGGGGGGCGGGGACAATGAGCAGTTCTTC
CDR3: CASSAGGGDNEQFF

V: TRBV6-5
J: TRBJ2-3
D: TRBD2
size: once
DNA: TGTGCCAGCGACTTAGCGGGAGGCTCAGATACGCAGTATTTT
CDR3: CASDLAGGSDTQYF

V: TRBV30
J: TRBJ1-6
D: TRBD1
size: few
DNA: TGTGCCTGGAGTGTACAGGGGAATTCACCCCTCCACTTT
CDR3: CAWSVQGNSPLHF

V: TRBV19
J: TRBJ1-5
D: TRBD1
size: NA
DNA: TGTGCCAGTAGTAGCAGACAGGGGGGGAATCAGCCCCAGCATTTT
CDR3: CASSSRQGGNQPQHF

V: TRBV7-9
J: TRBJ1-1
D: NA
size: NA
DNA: TGTGCCAGCAGCTTACAGGGCCACACTGAAGCTTTCTTT
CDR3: CASSLQGHTEAFF

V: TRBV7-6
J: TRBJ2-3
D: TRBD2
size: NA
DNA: TGTGCCAGCAGCCGAGAGGCGGGAGCACCAGATACGCAGTATTTT
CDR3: CASSREAGAPDTQYF

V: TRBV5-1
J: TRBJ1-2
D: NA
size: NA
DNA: TGCGCCAGCAGCCCCGGTGTGATGGGGCTCTATGGCTACACCTTC
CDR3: CASSPGVMGLYGYTF

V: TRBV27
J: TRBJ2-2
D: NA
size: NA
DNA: TGTGCCAGCAGATTGAGCGGGCGAAACACCGGGGAGCTGTTTTTT
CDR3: CASRLSGRNTGELFF

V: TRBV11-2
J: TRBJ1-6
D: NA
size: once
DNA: TGTGCCAGCAGCTTAGTTCGTGGGCAGGGAAATTCACCCCTCCACTTT
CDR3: CASSLVRGQGNSPLHF

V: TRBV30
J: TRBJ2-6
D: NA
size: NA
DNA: TGTGCCTGGAGTGTGGGCTCCGGGGCCAACGTCCTGACTTTC
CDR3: CAWSVGSGANVLTF

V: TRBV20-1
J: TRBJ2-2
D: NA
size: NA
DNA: TGCAGTGCCGCTAGACCCGGGGAGCTGTTTTTT
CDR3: CSAARPGELFF

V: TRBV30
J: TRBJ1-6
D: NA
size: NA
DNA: TGTGCCTGGAACCAAGGAGGGAATTCACCCCTCCACTTT
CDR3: CAWNQGGNSPLHF

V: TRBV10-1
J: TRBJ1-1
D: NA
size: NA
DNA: TGCGCCAGCAGTGAGTGGCACAGGGTCAACACTGAAGCTTTCTTT
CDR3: CASSEWHRVNTEAFF

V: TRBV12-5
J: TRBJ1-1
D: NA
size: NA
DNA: TGTGCTAGTGGGACAGGGAACACTGAAGCTTTCTTT
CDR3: CASGTGNTEAFF

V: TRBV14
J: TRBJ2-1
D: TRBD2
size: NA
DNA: TGTGCCAGCAGCCACCTCCGGACTAGCGGACCCAATGAGCAGTTCTTC
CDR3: CASSHLRTSGPNEQFF

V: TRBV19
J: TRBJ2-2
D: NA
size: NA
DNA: TGTGCCGTCCCCGCGGAGGCGAACACCGGGGAGCTGTTTTTT
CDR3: CAVPAEANTGELFF

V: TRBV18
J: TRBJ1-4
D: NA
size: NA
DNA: TGTGCCAGCTCACCGGGCGGGGCAACTAATGAAAAACTGTTTTTT
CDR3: CASSPGGATNEKLFF

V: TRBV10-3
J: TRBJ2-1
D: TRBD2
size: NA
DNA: TGTGCCATCAGTGACCCGACTAGCGGGATCCTCAATGAGCAGTTCTTC
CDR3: CAISDPTSGILNEQFF

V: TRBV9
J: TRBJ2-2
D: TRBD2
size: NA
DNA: TGTGCCAGCAGCGTGGGACTAGCGGGGCCCGGGGGGGAGCTGTTTTTT
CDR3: CASSVGLAGPGGELFF

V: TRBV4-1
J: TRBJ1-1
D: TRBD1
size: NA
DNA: TGCGCCAGCAGCCAAACACAGGGGGTGAACACTGAAGCTTTCTTT
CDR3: CASSQTQGVNTEAFF

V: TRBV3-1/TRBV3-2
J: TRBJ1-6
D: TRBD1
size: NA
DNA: TGTGCCAGCAGCCAAGGGACAGGGCTTATTTCACCCCTCCACTTT
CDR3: CASSQGTGLISPLHF

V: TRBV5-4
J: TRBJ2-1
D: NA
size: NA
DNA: TGTGCCAGCAGCTTACCGAGGAATGAGCAGTTCTTC
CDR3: CASSLPRNEQFF

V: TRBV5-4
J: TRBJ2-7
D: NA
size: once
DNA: TGTGCCAGCAGCTTGGCCATAGGAGCGACCTACGAGCAGTACTTC
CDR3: CASSLAIGATYEQYF

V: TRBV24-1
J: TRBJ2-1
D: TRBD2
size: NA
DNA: TGTGCCACCAGTGAGGGGAGCCTAGCGGGAGGTCTACAGGGTGGTGAGCAGTTCTTC
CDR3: CATSEGSLAGGLQGGEQFF

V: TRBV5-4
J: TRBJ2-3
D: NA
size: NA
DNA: TGTGCCAGCAGCCTAGGAGGGTGGACAGATACGCAGTATTTT
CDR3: CASSLGGWTDTQYF

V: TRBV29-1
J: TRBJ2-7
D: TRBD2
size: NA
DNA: TGCAGCGTACCCGGGACTAGCGGGAGCGGGTCCTACGAGCAGTACTTC
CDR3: CSVPGTSGSGSYEQYF

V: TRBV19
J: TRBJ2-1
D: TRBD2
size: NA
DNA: TGTGCCAGTAGTGGGTTAGCGGGAGATGAGCAGTTCTTC
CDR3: CASSGLAGDEQFF

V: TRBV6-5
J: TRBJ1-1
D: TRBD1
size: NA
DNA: TGTGCCAGCAGTTTACAGGGGGCAGCTTTCTTT
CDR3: CASSLQGAAFF

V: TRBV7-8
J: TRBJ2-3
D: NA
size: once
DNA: TGTGCCAGCAGCGCGGGACTTAGTGTTGCTACGCAGTATTTT
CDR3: CASSAGLSVATQYF

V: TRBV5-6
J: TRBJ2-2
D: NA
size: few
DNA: TGTGCCAGCAGCTCGGGAGGACAGGGCGGGAACACCGGGGAGCTGTTTTTT
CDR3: CASSSGGQGGNTGELFF

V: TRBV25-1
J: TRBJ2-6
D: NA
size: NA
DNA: TGTGCCAGCAGGAGCTCTGGGGCCAACGTCCTGACTTTC
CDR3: CASRSSGANVLTF

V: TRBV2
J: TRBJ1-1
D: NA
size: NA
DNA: TGTGCCAGCAGGGTTACAGGGGAAGCTTTCTTT
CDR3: CASRVTGEAFF

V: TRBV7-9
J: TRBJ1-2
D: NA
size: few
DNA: TGTGCCAGCAGCTTAGCAGGGGGTAACTATGGCTACACCTTC
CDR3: CASSLAGGNYGYTF

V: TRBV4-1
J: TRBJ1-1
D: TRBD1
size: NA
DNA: TGCGCCAGCAGCTCACAGGGGGCTAGAACTGAAGCTTTCTTT
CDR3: CASSSQGARTEAFF

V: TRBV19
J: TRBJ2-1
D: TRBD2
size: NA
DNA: TGTGCCAGTAGTACCGGGACTAGCGGTTACAATGAGCAGTTCTTC
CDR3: CASSTGTSGYNEQFF

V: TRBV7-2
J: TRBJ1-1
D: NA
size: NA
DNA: TGTGCCAGCAGCGACGGGGGATCTGAAGCTTTCTTT
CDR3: CASSDGGSEAFF

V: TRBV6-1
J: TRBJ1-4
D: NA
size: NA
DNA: TGTGCCAGCAGTGTGACCGGCTCTCCGAGGAATGAAAAACTGTTTTTT
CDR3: CASSVTGSPRNEKLFF

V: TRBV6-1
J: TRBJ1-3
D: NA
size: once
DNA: TGTGCCAGCAGTGAAGCAGGGGCCGGAGGAAACACCATATATTTT
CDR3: CASSEAGAGGNTIYF

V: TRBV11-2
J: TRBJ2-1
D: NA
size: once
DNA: TGTGCCAGCAGCTTTTTCATCGGACTACTTTCGAATGAGCAGTTCTTC
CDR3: CASSFFIGLLSNEQFF

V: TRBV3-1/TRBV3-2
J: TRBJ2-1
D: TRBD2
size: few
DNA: TGTGCCAGCAGCCAAGATCAGGGCCTAGCGGGCAACAATGAGCAGTTCTTC
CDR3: CASSQDQGLAGNNEQFF

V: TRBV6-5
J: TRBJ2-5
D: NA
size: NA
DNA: TGTGCCAGCAGTTACGACCCTAGCCCCCAAGAGACCCAGTACTTC
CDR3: CASSYDPSPQETQYF

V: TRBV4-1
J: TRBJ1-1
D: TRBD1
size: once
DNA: TGCGCCAGCAGCCATGACGGGTTCGCGCAGGGGGACACTGAAGCTTTCTTT
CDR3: CASSHDGFAQGDTEAFF

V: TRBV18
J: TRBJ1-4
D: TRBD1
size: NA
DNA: TGTGCCAGCTCACCAATCAGATCGGACAGGGGGCATGAAAAACTGTTTTTT
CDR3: CASSPIRSDRGHEKLFF

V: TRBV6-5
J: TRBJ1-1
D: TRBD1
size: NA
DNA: TGTGCCAGCAGTTATCATACTACAGGGGGCACTGAAGCTTTCTTT
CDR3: CASSYHTTGGTEAFF

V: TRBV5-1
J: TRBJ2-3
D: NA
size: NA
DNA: TGCGCCAGCAGCTCCGGACAGATCTCCTGGGATACGCAGTATTTT
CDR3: CASSSGQISWDTQYF

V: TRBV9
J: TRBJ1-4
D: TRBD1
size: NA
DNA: TGTGCCAGCAGCGCAGGACAGGGGCTAGAAAAACTGTTTTTT
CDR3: CASSAGQGLEKLFF

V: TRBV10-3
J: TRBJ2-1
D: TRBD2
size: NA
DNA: TGTGCCACCGAGGGACTAGCGGACCGATCGGAGCAGTTCTTC
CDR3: CATEGLADRSEQFF

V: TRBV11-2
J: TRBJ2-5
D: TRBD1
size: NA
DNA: TGTGCCAGCAGCTCGTACAGGGGGCAGGGAGAGACCCAGTACTTC
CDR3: CASSSYRGQGETQYF

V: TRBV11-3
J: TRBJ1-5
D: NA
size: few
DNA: TGTGCCAGCAGCTTAGGCGGGTATAGCAATCAGCCCCAGCATTTT
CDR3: CASSLGGYSNQPQHF

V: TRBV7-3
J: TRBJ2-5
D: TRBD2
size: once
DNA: TGTGCCAGCAGCTTAGATGGACTAGCTAAAGAGACCCAGTACTTC
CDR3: CASSLDGLAKETQYF

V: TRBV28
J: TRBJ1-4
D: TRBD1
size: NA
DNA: TGTGCCAGCAGTTTGAGACAGGGATTAGGTGAAAAACTGTTTTTT
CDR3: CASSLRQGLGEKLFF

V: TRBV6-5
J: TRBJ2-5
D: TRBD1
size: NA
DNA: TGTGCCAGCAGATCCGGGACAGGGAAACAAGAGACCCAGTACTTC
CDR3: CASRSGTGKQETQYF

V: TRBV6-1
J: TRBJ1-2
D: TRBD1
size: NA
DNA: TGTGCCAGCAGTGAAAGAGAGGTGACAGGGTCAAACACCTTC
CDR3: CASSEREVTGSNTF

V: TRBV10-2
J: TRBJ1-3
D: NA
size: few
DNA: TGCGCCAGCAGTGCTGACAGGCGCTCTGGAAACACCATATATTTT
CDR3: CASSADRRSGNTIYF

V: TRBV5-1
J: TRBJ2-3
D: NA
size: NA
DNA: TGCGCCAGCAGCCTCCAGGGATCTCGGAGCACAGATACGCAGTATTTT
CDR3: CASSLQGSRSTDTQYF

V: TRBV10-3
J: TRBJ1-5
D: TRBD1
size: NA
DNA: TGTGCCATCAGTGAGAATGACAGGGTTCAGCCCCAGCATTTT
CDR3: CAISENDRVQPQHF